A selection of T cell receptor beta chains follows, all from one sample in a study of CD8 T cells in ankylosing spondylitis. TCRdb processed the 5' RACE reads anew with MiXCR; each CDR3 protein has one entry. Of around 490,000 distinct CDR3 sequences in the sample, less than 6% were seen once. The sequenced sample was blood, either unsorted or a sorted T cell fraction (not recorded which). These receptors came from a male donor with ankylosing spondylitis. The CDR3 runs from the conserved cysteine through the conserved F or W. The order of the fields is CDR3 length, J gene, D gene, clone size, V gene, CDR3 protein, CDR3 DNA. A D gene is named only where the DNA matches it firmly. A clone size is listed for some rows: how often the clone was seen (once, few, many), or a class if it is expanded.

len: 14
j_gene: TRBJ2-6
d_gene: NA
abundance: many
v_gene: TRBV20-1
CDR3aa: CSASPSTGANVLTF
CDR3nt: TGCAGTGCTAGCCCGTCCACTGGGGCCAACGTCCTGACTTTC

len: 16
j_gene: TRBJ2-1
d_gene: TRBD2
abundance: many
v_gene: TRBV18
CDR3aa: CASSPGLAGNYNEQFF
CDR3nt: TGTGCCAGCTCACCTGGACTAGCGGGTAACTACAATGAGCAGTTCTTC

len: 13
j_gene: TRBJ1-2
d_gene: NA
abundance: NA
v_gene: TRBV20-1
CDR3aa: CSATQGAIYGYTF
CDR3nt: TGCAGTGCTACTCAGGGAGCGATCTATGGCTACACCTTC

len: 13
j_gene: TRBJ1-1
d_gene: NA
abundance: many
v_gene: TRBV5-1
CDR3aa: CASSARGNTEAFF
CDR3nt: TGCGCCAGCTCCGCAAGGGGGAACACTGAAGCTTTCTTT

len: 17
j_gene: TRBJ2-3
d_gene: NA
abundance: many
v_gene: TRBV7-9
CDR3aa: CASSSLLAGPRSDTQYF
CDR3nt: TGTGCCAGCAGCTCCCTGCTGGCAGGGCCAAGGTCAGATACGCAGTATTTT

len: 12
j_gene: TRBJ2-7
d_gene: NA
abundance: many
v_gene: TRBV5-1
CDR3aa: CASQNGGPNWYF
CDR3nt: TGCGCCAGCCAGAACGGTGGGCCGAATTGGTACTTC

len: 14
j_gene: TRBJ2-5
d_gene: NA
abundance: many
v_gene: TRBV20-1
CDR3aa: CSATMGSDLETQYF
CDR3nt: TGCAGTGCTACTATGGGCTCCGATCTCGAGACCCAGTACTTC

len: 15
j_gene: TRBJ2-2
d_gene: NA
abundance: many
v_gene: TRBV7-2
CDR3aa: CASSLRQVRTGELFF
CDR3nt: TGTGCCAGCAGCCTTAGACAGGTCCGGACCGGGGAGCTGTTTTTT

len: 12
j_gene: TRBJ2-7
d_gene: NA
abundance: many
v_gene: TRBV3-1
CDR3aa: CASSQVTYEQYF
CDR3nt: TGTGCCAGCAGCCAGGTTACCTACGAGCAGTACTTC

len: 16
j_gene: TRBJ2-1
d_gene: TRBD2
abundance: many
v_gene: TRBV5-1
CDR3aa: CASSLDSGGAYNEQFF
CDR3nt: TGCGCCAGCAGCTTGGATAGCGGGGGGGCCTACAATGAGCAGTTCTTC

len: 18
j_gene: TRBJ2-1
d_gene: NA
abundance: many
v_gene: TRBV15
CDR3aa: CATSRDPSGASSYNEQFF
CDR3nt: TGTGCCACCAGCAGAGATCCTTCCGGAGCAAGCTCCTACAATGAGCAGTTCTTC

len: 15
j_gene: TRBJ2-7
d_gene: NA
abundance: few
v_gene: TRBV29-1
CDR3aa: CSVVYQSSTLYEQYF
CDR3nt: TGCAGCGTTGTTTATCAGTCATCCACGCTCTACGAGCAGTACTTC

len: 12
j_gene: TRBJ2-7
d_gene: TRBD2
abundance: many
v_gene: TRBV20-1
CDR3aa: CSAHTSGYEQYF
CDR3nt: TGCAGTGCTCACACTAGCGGCTACGAGCAGTACTTC

len: 15
j_gene: TRBJ2-7
d_gene: TRBD1
abundance: many
v_gene: TRBV7-2
CDR3aa: CASSLGRGIVYEQYF
CDR3nt: TGTGCCAGCAGCTTAGGCAGGGGGATTGTCTACGAGCAGTACTTC

len: 16
j_gene: TRBJ1-2
d_gene: TRBD1
abundance: many
v_gene: TRBV7-9
CDR3aa: CASSGLPAQGRIGYTF
CDR3nt: TGTGCCAGCAGCGGATTACCAGCACAGGGGAGAATTGGCTACACCTTC

len: 13
j_gene: TRBJ2-7
d_gene: NA
abundance: many
v_gene: TRBV5-6
CDR3aa: CASSLSPNYEQYF
CDR3nt: TGTGCCAGCAGCTTGAGCCCAAACTACGAGCAGTACTTC

len: 17
j_gene: TRBJ2-1
d_gene: TRBD2
abundance: many
v_gene: TRBV4-1
CDR3aa: CASSQDRDSGVNNEQFF
CDR3nt: TGCGCCAGCAGCCAAGATAGAGATAGCGGGGTCAACAATGAGCAGTTCTTC

len: 14
j_gene: TRBJ2-1
d_gene: NA
abundance: many
v_gene: TRBV12-3/TRBV12-4
CDR3aa: CASRKLTGDNEQFF
CDR3nt: TGTGCCAGCAGAAAGTTGACAGGCGACAATGAGCAGTTCTTC

len: 13
j_gene: TRBJ2-1
d_gene: NA
abundance: many
v_gene: TRBV6-5
CDR3aa: CASSYGGYNEQFF
CDR3nt: TGTGCCAGCAGTTATGGGGGGTACAATGAGCAGTTCTTC

len: 14
j_gene: TRBJ1-1
d_gene: NA
abundance: NA
v_gene: TRBV10-1
CDR3aa: CARPVRIMNTEAFF
CDR3nt: TGCGCCCGCCCCGTGAGGATAATGAACACTGAAGCTTTCTTT

len: 12
j_gene: TRBJ1-1
d_gene: NA
abundance: many
v_gene: TRBV29-1
CDR3aa: CSTTRAFTEAFF
CDR3nt: TGCAGCACTACCCGGGCGTTTACTGAAGCTTTCTTT

len: 13
j_gene: TRBJ2-7
d_gene: NA
abundance: NA
v_gene: TRBV5-1
CDR3aa: CASSLDASYEQYF
CDR3nt: TGCGCCAGCAGCTTGGACGCCTCCTACGAGCAGTACTTC

len: 14
j_gene: TRBJ2-1
d_gene: NA
abundance: many
v_gene: TRBV6-2/TRBV6-3
CDR3aa: CATHRVGPYNEQFF
CDR3nt: TGTGCCACCCACCGTGTGGGCCCCTACAATGAGCAGTTCTTC

len: 15
j_gene: TRBJ1-5
d_gene: TRBD1
abundance: many
v_gene: TRBV12-3/TRBV12-4
CDR3aa: CASRSGQGAGQPQHF
CDR3nt: TGTGCCAGCAGGTCGGGACAGGGGGCGGGGCAGCCCCAGCATTTT

len: 14
j_gene: TRBJ1-2
d_gene: NA
abundance: many
v_gene: TRBV20-1
CDR3aa: CSAREGAANYGYTF
CDR3nt: TGCAGTGCTAGAGAGGGGGCGGCTAACTATGGCTACACCTTC

len: 14
j_gene: TRBJ2-3
d_gene: NA
abundance: many
v_gene: TRBV11-3
CDR3aa: CASSQEGYGDTQYF
CDR3nt: TGTGCCAGCAGCCAGGAGGGGTATGGGGATACGCAGTATTTT

len: 16
j_gene: TRBJ2-7
d_gene: NA
abundance: few
v_gene: TRBV7-2
CDR3aa: CASSSTKRTGRYEQYF
CDR3nt: TGTGCCAGCAGCTCCACAAAGCGAACGGGGCGATACGAGCAGTACTTC

len: 13
j_gene: TRBJ2-5
d_gene: NA
abundance: many
v_gene: TRBV10-3
CDR3aa: CAISASVEETQYF
CDR3nt: TGTGCCATCAGTGCATCAGTGGAGGAGACCCAGTACTTC

len: 13
j_gene: TRBJ1-4
d_gene: NA
abundance: many
v_gene: TRBV29-1
CDR3aa: CSVVRGRGEKLFF
CDR3nt: TGCAGCGTTGTAAGAGGAAGGGGTGAAAAACTGTTTTTT

len: 17
j_gene: TRBJ2-2
d_gene: NA
abundance: few
v_gene: TRBV24-1
CDR3aa: CATSDPRGGKNTGELFF
CDR3nt: TGTGCCACCAGTGACCCTCGAGGGGGGAAGAACACCGGGGAGCTGTTTTTT

len: 15
j_gene: TRBJ1-5
d_gene: NA
abundance: few
v_gene: TRBV6-2/TRBV6-3
CDR3aa: CASSSRGRGNQPQHF
CDR3nt: TGTGCCAGCAGTTCCCGAGGGAGAGGTAATCAGCCCCAGCATTTT

len: 11
j_gene: TRBJ1-2
d_gene: NA
abundance: many
v_gene: TRBV29-1
CDR3aa: CSDVQGYGYTF
CDR3nt: TGCAGCGACGTACAGGGTTATGGCTACACCTTC

len: 13
j_gene: TRBJ1-1
d_gene: TRBD1
abundance: NA
v_gene: TRBV7-9
CDR3aa: CASSSDRGSQAFF
CDR3nt: TGTGCCAGCAGCTCCGACAGGGGGTCGCAAGCTTTCTTT

len: 15
j_gene: TRBJ2-5
d_gene: TRBD1
abundance: NA
v_gene: TRBV5-1
CDR3aa: CASSPRDREQETQYF
CDR3nt: TGCGCCAGCAGCCCACGGGACAGGGAACAAGAGACCCAGTACTTC

len: 17
j_gene: TRBJ2-7
d_gene: TRBD2
abundance: NA
v_gene: TRBV7-9
CDR3aa: CASSPSGRGFYSYEQYF
CDR3nt: TGTGCCAGCAGCCCCTCAGGGCGGGGGTTCTACTCCTACGAGCAGTACTTC

len: 18
j_gene: TRBJ1-3
d_gene: TRBD1
abundance: many
v_gene: TRBV11-2
CDR3aa: CASSLSWTGTSSGNTIYF
CDR3nt: TGTGCCAGCAGCTTATCCTGGACAGGTACAAGCTCTGGAAACACCATATATTTT

len: 15
j_gene: TRBJ2-1
d_gene: TRBD2
abundance: many
v_gene: TRBV24-1
CDR3aa: CATSDRGVSYNEQFF
CDR3nt: TGTGCCACCAGTGATCGGGGGGTCTCCTACAATGAGCAGTTCTTC

len: 15
j_gene: TRBJ2-5
d_gene: TRBD1
abundance: many
v_gene: TRBV20-1
CDR3aa: CSAKGGTGWQETQYF
CDR3nt: TGCAGTGCTAAGGGAGGGACAGGGTGGCAAGAGACCCAGTACTTC

len: 12
j_gene: TRBJ1-2
d_gene: NA
abundance: many
v_gene: TRBV24-1
CDR3aa: CATSGDGGGYTF
CDR3nt: TGTGCCACCAGTGGGGACGGAGGAGGCTACACCTTC

len: 15
j_gene: TRBJ1-1
d_gene: NA
abundance: NA
v_gene: TRBV4-2
CDR3aa: CASSQFQGWSTEAFF
CDR3nt: TGTGCCAGCAGCCAGTTCCAGGGGTGGAGCACTGAAGCTTTCTTT

len: 15
j_gene: TRBJ2-3
d_gene: NA
abundance: many
v_gene: TRBV29-1
CDR3aa: CSVAEFPDSQDTQYF
CDR3nt: TGCAGCGTTGCCGAGTTCCCGGACAGCCAAGATACGCAGTATTTT

len: 16
j_gene: TRBJ2-7
d_gene: TRBD2
abundance: many
v_gene: TRBV7-9
CDR3aa: CASSKPGLADLYEQYF
CDR3nt: TGTGCCAGCAGCAAACCGGGACTAGCGGACCTCTACGAGCAGTACTTC

len: 15
j_gene: TRBJ2-1
d_gene: TRBD2
abundance: many
v_gene: TRBV20-1
CDR3aa: CSARGGLAGGNEQFF
CDR3nt: TGCAGTGCCCGAGGAGGACTAGCGGGAGGTAATGAGCAGTTCTTC

len: 12
j_gene: TRBJ1-2
d_gene: NA
abundance: many
v_gene: TRBV12-3/TRBV12-4
CDR3aa: CASSLESYGYTF
CDR3nt: TGTGCCAGCAGTTTAGAAAGCTATGGCTACACCTTC

len: 15
j_gene: TRBJ2-7
d_gene: TRBD2
abundance: many
v_gene: TRBV28
CDR3aa: CASSVPGLASYEQYF
CDR3nt: TGTGCCAGCAGCGTCCCGGGACTAGCGTCCTACGAGCAGTACTTC

len: 16
j_gene: TRBJ2-7
d_gene: NA
abundance: many
v_gene: TRBV5-1
CDR3aa: CASSEDRDTRTYEQYF
CDR3nt: TGCGCCAGCAGCGAAGACCGGGACACTCGGACCTACGAGCAGTACTTC

len: 16
j_gene: TRBJ2-3
d_gene: NA
abundance: many
v_gene: TRBV6-5
CDR3aa: CASSYSPVSGSDTQYF
CDR3nt: TGTGCCAGCAGTTACTCACCGGTCAGTGGGTCAGATACGCAGTATTTT

len: 16
j_gene: TRBJ2-1
d_gene: TRBD1
abundance: many
v_gene: TRBV20-1
CDR3aa: CSARDVGRGHYNEQFF
CDR3nt: TGCAGTGCTAGAGATGTAGGCAGGGGGCACTACAATGAGCAGTTCTTC

len: 16
j_gene: TRBJ2-4
d_gene: NA
abundance: NA
v_gene: TRBV4-2
CDR3aa: CASSRDRGVAKNIQYF
CDR3nt: TGTGCCAGCAGCCGGGATAGGGGGGTAGCCAAAAACATTCAGTACTTC